This T cell receptor beta chain was profiled in a study of T cell responses to AZD1222 COVID-19 vaccine. Overall study results and limits: Spike was spanned by vaccine-associated CD4 TCRs, which were dominant at 160-218 and 743-854. Unmutated variant regions are reportedly targeted by nearly half of spike-specific TCRs. Without day 14 samples, only post-peak T cell repertoires were studied. The donors showed a predominance of white British ancestry and of females, with possible underestimation of clonal diversity.

About this clone itself: Its antigen is undetermined.

Trimming took off 3 bases at V and 5 bases at J, with 14 bases between the two ends. The CDR3 totals 14 residues. Germline values: CDR1 SNHLY, CDR2 FYNNEI. The repertoire was sequenced with immunoSEQ multiplex PCR; TCRdb's copy has only in-frame clones and lacks some. The data contain 100,000 to 140,000 clones, about 89% of them singletons. The specimen was peripheral blood, collected 28 days after the second AZD1222 dose. This TCR was sampled from an adult who received the AZD1222 COVID-19 vaccine. The chain recombines TRBV2 with TRBJ2-7; a weak D match, TRBD2 (5 bases). The CDR3 is CASSDPRGLDEQYF. In nucleotides, the CDR3 is TGTGCCAGCAGTGACCCTCGGGGTCTCGACGAGCAGTACTTC.